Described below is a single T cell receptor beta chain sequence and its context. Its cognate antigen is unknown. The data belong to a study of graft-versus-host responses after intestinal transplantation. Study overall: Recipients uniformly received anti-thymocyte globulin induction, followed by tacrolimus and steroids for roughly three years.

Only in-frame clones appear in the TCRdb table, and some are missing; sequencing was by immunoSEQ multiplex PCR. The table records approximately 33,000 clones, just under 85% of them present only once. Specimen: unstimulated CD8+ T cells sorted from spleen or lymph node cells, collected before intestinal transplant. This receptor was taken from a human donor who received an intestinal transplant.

CDR3 bases: TGTGCCAGCAGAGGGGACAGCTCCTACGAGCAGTACTTC. It yields the protein CASRGDSSYEQYF. This chain joins TRBV25-1 and TRBJ2-7, with 7 positions matching TRBD1. Germline V gene lookup returns CDR1 MGHDK and CDR2 SYGVNS. The CDR3 has 13 residues. J lost 0 bases, V lost 6 bases, and 2 bases had no gene match.